This passage covers 25 T cell receptor beta chains from one sample sequenced in a study of patients and donors after allogeneic stem cell transplantation. TCRdb analysed the RT-PCR reads with MiXCR anew, one entry per CDR3 protein. The sample yields approximately 250,000 distinct CDR3 sequences, less than 15% seen once. The sample consisted of blood, either unsorted or a sorted T cell fraction (not recorded which). The origin of the receptors is a human donor who was either an allogeneic HSCT recipient or a stem cell or donor lymphocyte infusion donor (not recorded which). It is not recorded whose cells these are; they may come from a transplant donor.

The V gene is TRBV11-2, the J gene TRBJ2-7; the D gene could be TRBD1 or TRBD2 (6 bases each). CDR3 length equals 15 residues. V was cut by 4 bases and J by 6 bases, with 19 bases left in between. The germline V gene has CDR1 SGHAT and CDR2 FQNNGV. The CDR3 protein is CASSSNLGGQVEQYF. In DNA form, the CDR3 reads TGTGCCAGCAGCTCCAACCTCGGGGGCCAAGTCGAGCAGTACTTC.

This clonotype has at least ten counts. The V and J genes are TRBV6-1 and TRBJ1-3, with 8 nucleotides matching TRBD1. CDR1 and CDR2 (germline): MNHNS, SASEGT. The CDR3 consists of 15 residues. V lost 5 bases, J lost 1 base, and 4 bases stayed unmatched. The CDR3 bases are TGTGCCAGCAGTCCCCGACAGGGGTCTGGAAACACCATATATTTT. Translation gives CASSPRQGSGNTIYF.

This clonotype came up a few times. The gene calls are TRBV7-3 and TRBJ1-1, with D perhaps TRBD1 (6 bases). With 3 bases removed from V and 7 bases from J, the gap between germline ends came to 12 bases. Germline lookup yields CDR1 SGHTA and CDR2 FQGTGA. The CDR3 covers 13 residues. The CDR3 sequence is CASSFRGGDEAFF. In DNA form, the CDR3 reads TGTGCCAGCAGCTTCAGGGGAGGTGATGAAGCTTTCTTT.

This clonotype has more than one count but fewer than ten. This chain joins TRBV4-1 and TRBJ1-2, with 8 bases matching TRBD1. In germline, CDR1 is MGHRA, CDR2 YSYEKL. This CDR3 has 15 amino acids. Trimming took 4 bases from V and 4 from J; bases not matched to a gene: 8. The CDR3 bases are TGCGCCAGCAGCCTAGAGGCCGGGACAGGCTATGGCTACACCTTC. Translation gives CASSLEAGTGYGYTF.

About this clonotype: With a much larger clone just one base away, this may be a read error. The chain is built from TRBV2 and TRBJ2-7, with unresolved D. Germline-derived CDR1 and CDR2 are SNHLY and FYNNEI. V dropped 2 bases and J dropped 4 bases, with 3 bases sitting between them. This CDR3 is 11 amino acids long. The CDR3 DNA follows: TGTGCCAGCAGTGAAATGTACGAGCAGTACTTC. Protein sequence: CASSEMYEQYF.

The chain combines TRBV27 with TRBJ2-5; 7 bases line up with TRBD1. V lost 7 bases to trimming and J lost 6 bases; unmatched junction nucleotides: 14. Per germline, CDR1 MNHEY and CDR2 SMNVEV (reference sequence). The CDR3 covers 15 residues. CDR3 in amino acids: CASTPNDRVGKTQYF. CDR3 nucleotide sequence: TGTGCCAGCACCCCGAACGACAGGGTGGGGAAGACCCAGTACTTC.

This clonotype was picked up many times. The V gene is TRBV20-1, the J gene TRBJ2-7, with D tentatively TRBD1 (6 bases). Trimming cost V 6 bases and J 1 base, with 13 bases left between them. The CDR3 spans 13 residues. Germline CDR1 reads DFQATT; CDR2 reads SNEGSKA (reference sequence). Written as DNA, the CDR3 is TGCAGTGCAAAGGGGGACACTTCCTACGAGCAGTACTTC. It codes for CSAKGDTSYEQYF.

The chain has TRBV20-1 and TRBJ1-2, with D perhaps TRBD1 (5 bases). Germline-derived CDR1 and CDR2 are DFQATT and SNEGSKA (reference sequence). The CDR3 runs 14 residues. Trimming left V 0 bases short and J 4 bases short, with 12 bases between. DNA of the CDR3: TGCAGTGCTAGAGATGCCAGGGCCGGCTATGGCTACACCTTC. Residues: CSARDARAGYGYTF.

The rearrangement uses TRBV20-1 and TRBJ2-7, with D possibly being TRBD1 (5 bases). Trimming removed 6 bases at V and 2 bases at J, with 17 bases between. The CDR3 is 14 residues long. In germline, CDR1 is DFQATT, CDR2 SNEGSKA (reference sequence). The CDR3: CSATNLDSPYEQYF. CDR3 sequence (DNA): TGCAGTGCGACGAACCTCGACAGCCCCTACGAGCAGTACTTC.

This clonotype was recorded many times. The chain carries TRBV5-1 and TRBJ1-1; D may be TRBD1 (5 bases). The germline V and J ends were trimmed by 4 bases and 1 base, with 11 bases remaining between them. Germline CDR1 SGHRS, CDR2 YFSETQ. There are 14 residues in the CDR3. In DNA form, the CDR3 reads TGCGCCAGCAGCCGCGACGGGGGGAACACTGAAGCTTTCTTT. This gives the protein CASSRDGGNTEAFF.

This chain uses TRBV20-1 with TRBJ2-3; 12 bases map to TRBD2. The CDR3 totals 15 residues. Germline lookup yields CDR1 DFQATT and CDR2 SNEGSKA (reference sequence). The J segment lost 4 bases and the V segment lost 6 bases, leaving 8 bases of the junction unmatched. The chain's CDR3 is CSAAPSGRAPDTQYF. CDR3 bases: TGCAGTGCCGCCCCTAGCGGGAGGGCACCAGATACGCAGTATTTT.

The V gene is TRBV6-1, the J gene TRBJ2-1; 10 nucleotides match TRBD1. This CDR3 region has 15 residues. Germline V gene sequence: CDR1 MNHNS, CDR2 SASEGT. Trimming cost V 7 bases and J 6 bases; bases outside gene matches: 9. The CDR3 is CASTWTGGSFNEQFF. As DNA, the CDR3 is TGTGCCAGCACCTGGACAGGGGGATCTTTCAATGAGCAGTTCTTC.

The chain carries TRBV5-1 and TRBJ1-4, with no clear D. Per the germline V gene, CDR1 is SGHRS and CDR2 is YFSETQ. V was clipped by 2 bases and J by 6 bases, with 14 bases between them. The CDR3 covers 15 residues. The CDR3 loop reads CASSLLRAQDEKLFF. CDR3 nucleotides: TGCGCCAGCAGCTTATTGAGAGCCCAGGATGAAAAACTGTTTTTT.

The rearrangement joins TRBV7-8 to TRBJ1-6; 8 bases align to TRBD1. The V and J ends lost 5 bases and 4 bases, in that order; junction bases with no gene match: 7. The CDR3 has 16 residues. The germline V gene encodes CDR1 SGHVS and CDR2 FQNEAQ. The CDR3 DNA reads TGTGCCAGCAGCCCTCAGGGGGCGCGATATAATTCACCCCTCCACTTT. Translation: CASSPQGARYNSPLHF.

This rearrangement joins TRBV5-4 to TRBJ2-5; 7 nucleotides match TRBD1. In germline, CDR1 is SGHNT, CDR2 YYREEE (reference sequence). The CDR3 runs to 14 residues. The ends lost 3 bases at V and 2 bases at J; junction bases unmatched: 4. The CDR3 DNA reads TGTGCCAGCAGCTGGGGCAGGGGGCAAGAGACCCAGTACTTC. This codes for CASSWGRGQETQYF.

Only a few counts were recorded for this clonotype. The rearrangement uses TRBV12-3 or TRBV12-4 and TRBJ1-2; D gene ambiguous. The CDR3 consists of 14 residues. V was shortened by 6 bases and J by 0 bases, with 11 bases between the two germline ends. CDR3 sequence: CASSLNRANYGYTF. DNA for the CDR3: TGTGCCAGCAGCCTCAACCGAGCTAACTATGGCTACACCTTC.

This clonotype occurred a few times. The rearrangement uses TRBV20-1 and TRBJ2-2, with TRBD2 matching over 8 bases. With V trimmed by 0 bases and J by 4 bases, 4 bases remained unmatched. The CDR3 contains 15 residues. CDR1 and CDR2 (germline): DFQATT, SNEGSKA (reference sequence). The CDR3 is CSARDQAGATGELFF. In DNA form, the CDR3 reads TGCAGTGCTAGAGATCAAGCGGGAGCCACCGGGGAGCTGTTTTTT.

The V gene is TRBV5-4, the J gene TRBJ2-7; the D is unclear. Trimming took off 0 bases at V and 3 bases at J, with 10 bases between the two ends. In germline, CDR1 is SGHNT, CDR2 YYREEE (reference sequence). There are 14 residues in the CDR3. CDR3 region: CASSLASLNYEQYF. CDR3 bases: TGTGCCAGCAGCTTGGCCTCTCTGAACTACGAGCAGTACTTC.

This chain connects TRBV12-3 or TRBV12-4 to TRBJ2-5; maybe TRBD1 (5 bases). The ends were cut back, 8 bases at V and 2 bases at J, with 18 bases in the middle. The CDR3 runs to 15 residues. Written as DNA, the CDR3 is TGTGCCAGCGGTGACAGTCTGGGCCGACAAGAGACCCAGTACTTC. Amino acids: CASGDSLGRQETQYF.

This clonotype has only a few counts. The chain employs TRBV5-5 and TRBJ2-7, with 7 bases fitting TRBD1. After removal of 7 bases from V and 2 bases from J, the junction contained 9 bases not matched to a gene. Germline V CDR1 and CDR2: SGHKS, YYEKEE (reference sequence). This CDR3 spans 14 amino acids. The CDR3 reads CASGFGQDPYEQYF. CDR3 sequence (DNA): TGTGCCAGCGGATTTGGACAGGACCCCTACGAGCAGTACTTC.

This clonotype showed up just a few times. This sequence joins TRBV18 and TRBJ2-2; D ambiguous. The CDR3 loop spans 13 amino acids. V was trimmed by 4 bases and J by 1 base, leaving 4 bases between them. Germline CDR1 and CDR2: KGHSH and LQKENI. The CDR3 spells CASSLRNTGELFF. CDR3 DNA sequence: TGTGCCAGCTCACTGCGGAACACCGGGGAGCTGTTTTTT.

In its sample, this clonotype was seen many times. The chain carries TRBV10-3 and TRBJ2-3; 10 bases line up with TRBD1. Germline V gene data show CDR1 as ENHRY and CDR2 as SYGVKD. This CDR3 has 17 residues. J gave up 3 bases and V 5 bases, and 11 bases lay outside the gene matches. DNA of the CDR3: TGTGCCATCAGTTCCGGAACGACAGGGGGCTTAACAGATACGCAGTATTTT. It is translated as CAISSGTTGGLTDTQYF.

The chain carries TRBV6-5 and TRBJ2-7, with a tentative D call TRBD1 (5 bases). Between the trimmed V and J ends, which lost 8 bases and 1 base, there was a span of 15 bases. There are 14 residues in the CDR3. CDR1 MNHEY and CDR2 SVGAGI come from the germline V gene. CDR3 bases: TGTGCCAGCGTTACTATCCCAGGGTCCTACGAGCAGTACTTC. It yields the protein CASVTIPGSYEQYF.

The V call is TRBV7-3, the J call TRBJ1-1; tentative D call: TRBD1 (5 bases). Germline lookup yields CDR1 SGHTA and CDR2 FQGTGA. Trimming shortened V by 1 base and J by 8 bases, and 11 bases separated the two germline ends. The CDR3 is 13 residues long. The chain's CDR3 is CASSLIGGWEAFF. The DNA for the CDR3 is TGTGCCAGCAGCTTAATCGGGGGGTGGGAAGCTTTCTTT.

V usage is TRBV20-1 and J usage is TRBJ2-1; TRBD2 matches at 10 bases. CDR3 length: 15 amino acids. V dropped 6 bases and J dropped 8; count of bases not matched to a gene: 13. Germline CDR1 DFQATT, CDR2 SNEGSKA (reference sequence). This CDR3 is CSATPPRTSGDEQFF. CDR3 in DNA: TGCAGTGCGACCCCTCCGAGGACTAGCGGTGATGAGCAGTTCTTC.